This T cell receptor (beta chain) is drawn from a study of blood T cell repertoires in COVID-19. Turning to the study itself: Specimens from acute and convalescent COVID-19 originated in the United States, Italy and Spain. From T cells, B-cell-depleted T cells, or PBMCs came the material, which was cDNA or gDNA.

The CDR3 runs 17 residues. Deletions cut 7 bases from V and 4 bases from J, with 25 bases between. Germline assignment: CDR1 SGHTA and CDR2 FQGNSA. The authors' processing: Using reference gene primer amplification, nucleated cell counts were estimated. Assay: immunoSEQ multiplex PCR; the TCRdb copy retains only in-frame clones and omits some. V and J calls and clone size are as listed in that table; D and trimming were resolved from the DNA. This table holds around 70,000 clones, 80% to 90% found once. This chain links TRBV7-2 with TRBJ1-2; a weak D match, TRBD1 (5 bases). This TCR was recovered from a woman over 75 with active or convalescent COVID-19. Sequenced: peripheral blood. Here the CDR3 reads CASNLPSGISSGYGYTF. The CDR3 region has the DNA TGTGCCAGCAACCTCCCATCAGGGATTTCCTCCGGCTATGGCTACACCTTC.